This T cell receptor (beta chain) was captured in a study of T-cell reconstitution after alpha-beta-depleted transplantation in children. It was with unique molecular identifiers that the TCRbeta library was prepared. TCRdb re-analysed the PCR reads in MiXCR, keeping a single row per CDR3 protein. The profile shows about 690,000 distinct CDR3 sequences, around a sixth of them singletons. The V segment lost 5 bases and the J segment 3 bases; nucleotides outside the gene matches: 4. The CDR3 is 14 residues long. The germline V gene has CDR1 MNHEY and CDR2 SVGEGT. This clonotype was observed a few times.

Source: PBMCs from the stem cell graft donor, taken from the stem cell graft. The J gene is TRBJ2-1, the V gene TRBV6-2 or TRBV6-3, with 7 bases aligning to TRBD2. This receptor was obtained from a human donor who donated a stem cell graft to a child with acute myeloid leukemia. CDR3 residues: CASSPGLDYNEQFF. The CDR3 DNA reads TGTGCCAGCAGTCCAGGACTAGACTACAATGAGCAGTTCTTC.